The text below deals with one T cell receptor beta chain. What it binds is not known. This record belongs to a study of T cell responses to AZD1222 COVID-19 vaccine. The study's findings and limits: The study identified only five to seven AZD1222 recipients as seropositive at baseline.

TCRdb's copy holds only in-frame clones and misses some; the assay was immunoSEQ multiplex PCR. Of some 130,000 clones listed, approximately 92% are singletons. This CDR3 is built from 16 residues. V lost 0 bases to trimming and J lost 3 bases, with 15 bases between them. The germline gives CDR1 SGDLS, CDR2 YYNGEE. The sample in question was peripheral blood, obtained on day 0 of AZD1222 vaccination. The sequence derives from an adult in good health. V and J are TRBV9 and TRBJ1-2; D might be TRBD1 (5 bases). The CDR3 nucleotides read TGTGCCAGCAGCGTAGGAATGGGACCTGGGGACTATGGCTACACCTTC. It is translated as CASSVGMGPGDYGYTF.